A selection of T cell receptor beta chains follows, all from one sample in a study of blood T cell repertoires in COVID-19. Profiling relied on immunoSEQ multiplex PCR, and the TCRdb table lists in-frame clones only, not all of them. This sample has more than 85,000 clones, with roughly 80% found just once. Sequencing was carried out using peripheral blood. The receptors originated from a woman in her 70s with acute or convalescent COVID-19. Both conserved end residues are part of each CDR3. A D gene is named only where the DNA matches it firmly. Clone sizes are given selectively: once, few, many, or a class where the clone is expanded.

J | size | V | D | DNA | CDR3
TRBJ2-7 | many | TRBV5-1 | - | TGCGCCAGCAGCCGGGGATTCCAGAGACAGGCTACCTACGAGCAGTACTTC | CASSRGFQRQATYEQYF
TRBJ2-3 | - | TRBV11-3 | TRBD1 | TGTGCCAGCAATGGACAGGAGGGCACAGATACGCAGTATTTT | CASNGQEGTDTQYF
TRBJ2-1 | - | TRBV5-1 | TRBD1 | TGCGCCAGCAGCTTGCCGGGCCGCATCGCACCCTTGGGGAACAGGGGTCAAGCCTACAATGAGCAGTTCTTC | CASSLPGRIAPLGNRGQAYNEQFF
TRBJ2-5 | - | TRBV7-9 | - | TGTGCCAGCAAAAGGTCGGGTAGGGAGACCCAGTACTTC | CASKRSGRETQYF
TRBJ2-5 | - | TRBV19 | TRBD1 | TGTGCCAGTAGTCCGGGACAGAAAGAGACCCAGTACTTC | CASSPGQKETQYF
TRBJ2-5 | - | TRBV5-1 | TRBD1 | TGCGCCAGCAGCTCGACAGGGGCTCAAGAGACCCAGTACTTC | CASSSTGAQETQYF
TRBJ2-5 | - | TRBV5-4 | - | TGTGCCAGCAGCTTGGACAGGGTAGAGACCCAGTACTTC | CASSLDRVETQYF
TRBJ2-5 | - | TRBV29-1 | TRBD2 | TGCAGCGTTCCCGCCGGGAGGAGACTCCAAGAGACCCAGTACTTC | CSVPAGRRLQETQYF
TRBJ1-6 | - | TRBV30 | - | TGTGCCTGGAAGGCCGACTCCCTAAGTTCCCTCCACTTT | CAWKADSLSSLHF
TRBJ1-2 | - | TRBV10-1 | - | TGCGCCAGCGGTCAATCCGGACAGAGTTATGGCTACACCTTC | CASGQSGQSYGYTF
TRBJ1-2 | few | TRBV30 | TRBD1 | TGTGCCTGGAGTCCGGACAGGGGGGACTATGGCTACACCTTC | CAWSPDRGDYGYTF
TRBJ1-5 | - | TRBV9 | - | TGTGCCAGCAGCGTAGGCGTGAATCAGCCCCAGCATTTT | CASSVGVNQPQHF
TRBJ1-6 | - | TRBV3-1/TRBV3-2 | TRBD1 | TGTGCCAGCAGCCCTGGACAGGGAATGTCACCCCTCCACTTT | CASSPGQGMSPLHF
TRBJ1-1 | - | TRBV27 | - | TGTGCCAGCAGTTGGGGGCGGCTTGGCACTGAAGCTTTCTTT | CASSWGRLGTEAFF
TRBJ1-5 | - | TRBV30 | TRBD1 | TGTGCCTGGACCTCGGACAGGAGCAATCAGCCCCAGCATTTT | CAWTSDRSNQPQHF
TRBJ1-1 | - | TRBV7-2 | - | TGTGCCAGCAGCCCGGGGGGAAACACTGAAGCTTTCTTT | CASSPGGNTEAFF
TRBJ2-2 | - | TRBV5-1 | - | TGCGCCAGCAGCACGCAGGGCGACACCGGGGAGCTGTTTTTT | CASSTQGDTGELFF
TRBJ1-5 | - | TRBV27 | - | TGTGCCAGCAGTTTAGAGGGTATGGGTCAGCCCCAGCATTTT | CASSLEGMGQPQHF
TRBJ1-5 | few | TRBV28 | - | TGTGCCAGCAGTTCCCCGTATAGCAATCAGCCCCAGCATTTT | CASSSPYSNQPQHF
TRBJ2-3 | - | TRBV7-8 | - | TGTGCCAGCAGCTTAGATGCAGGGGAGAATACGCAGTATTTT | CASSLDAGENTQYF
TRBJ2-5 | - | TRBV19 | - | TGTGCCAGTTCCGGGACTCGAGAGACCCAGTACTTC | CASSGTRETQYF
TRBJ1-1 | - | TRBV5-8 | TRBD1 | TGTGCCAGCAGCGCCGGACAGGGAATAAAAATGAACACTGAAGCTTTCTTT | CASSAGQGIKMNTEAFF
TRBJ2-2 | - | TRBV4-1 | - | TGCGCCAGCAGCCCTAGCACCGGGGAGCTGTTTTTT | CASSPSTGELFF
TRBJ1-1 | - | TRBV10-1 | TRBD1 | TGCGCCAGCAGGACAGGGATTGGAACTGAAGCTTTCTTT | CASRTGIGTEAFF
TRBJ2-2 | - | TRBV2 | - | TGTGCCAGCAGTGCGGTGTCCCCCGGGGAGCTGTTTTTT | CASSAVSPGELFF
TRBJ1-2 | - | TRBV7-2 | TRBD1 | TGTGCCAGCAGCCCAACAGGGGGGATTAGTATGGGCTATGGCTACACCTTC | CASSPTGGISMGYGYTF
TRBJ2-7 | - | TRBV7-9 | TRBD1 | TGTGCCAGCAGTCCCGGACAGGGGGCTTGGGACGAGCAGTACTTC | CASSPGQGAWDEQYF
TRBJ1-6 | - | TRBV5-6 | - | TGTGCCAGCAGTAGGGGACTTAGCTCCTATAATTCACCCCTCCACTTT | CASSRGLSSYNSPLHF
TRBJ1-1 | - | TRBV5-6 | TRBD1 | TGTGCCAGCAGCTCAAGACTTCCGGGACAGGGGGTCACTGAAGCTTTCTTT | CASSSRLPGQGVTEAFF
TRBJ1-6 | - | TRBV7-6 | - | TGTGCCAGCAGCCCACTAAGCGGACCGGATAATTCACCCCTCCACTTT | CASSPLSGPDNSPLHF
TRBJ2-3 | - | TRBV19 | - | TGTGCCAGTAGTATTACGGACTGGGAAATGAATACGCAGTATTTT | CASSITDWEMNTQYF
TRBJ2-3 | - | TRBV11-2 | TRBD2 | TGTGCCAGCAGACCGACTAGCGGGCGAATATACACAGATACGCAGTATTTT | CASRPTSGRIYTDTQYF
TRBJ2-5 | - | TRBV5-8 | TRBD2 | TGTGCCAGCAGCCCCGGGCGTGGCCTAGCGGGGGTAGAGACCCAGTACTTC | CASSPGRGLAGVETQYF
TRBJ2-5 | - | TRBV18 | TRBD2 | TGTGCCAGCTTCCCAGCGGGGGGCCTAAACGATCAAGAGACCCAGTACTTC | CASFPAGGLNDQETQYF
TRBJ1-2 | few | TRBV3-1/TRBV3-2 | - | TGTGCCAGCAGCTATCAGGGCGAAAACACCTTC | CASSYQGENTF
TRBJ1-1 | few | TRBV28 | TRBD1 | TGTGCCAGCACTTCCTTCTTGGACAGGGGGCAAAGGAACACTGAAGCTTTCTTT | CASTSFLDRGQRNTEAFF